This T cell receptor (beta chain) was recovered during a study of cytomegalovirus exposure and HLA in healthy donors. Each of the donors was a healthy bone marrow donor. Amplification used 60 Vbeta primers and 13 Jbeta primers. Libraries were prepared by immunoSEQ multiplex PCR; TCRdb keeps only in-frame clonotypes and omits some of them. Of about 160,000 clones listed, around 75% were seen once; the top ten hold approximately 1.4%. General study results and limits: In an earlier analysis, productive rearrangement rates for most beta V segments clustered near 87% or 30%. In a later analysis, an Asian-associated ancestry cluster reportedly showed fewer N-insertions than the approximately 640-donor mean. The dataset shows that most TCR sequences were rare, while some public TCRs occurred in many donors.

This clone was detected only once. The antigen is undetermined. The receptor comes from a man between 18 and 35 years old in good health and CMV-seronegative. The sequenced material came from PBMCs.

For the CDR3, the DNA is TGTGCCAGCACGCTAGCGGGAGCTAGCACAGATACGCAGTATTTT. Protein sequence: CASTLAGASTDTQYF. The rearrangement uses TRBV9 and TRBJ2-3; 10 bases agree with TRBD2. CDR1 and CDR2 (germline): SGDLS, YYNGEE. The CDR3 runs to 15 residues. V lost 6 bases, J lost 0 bases, and 4 bases stayed unmatched.